This T cell receptor (beta chain) was identified during a study of human thymus T cells. Resections removed during corrective heart surgery provided the thymus tissue used. V was shortened by 5 bases and J by 5 bases, with 21 bases between the two germline ends. The germline CDR1 and CDR2 sequences are SGHTA and FQGNSA. The CDR3 totals 17 residues. The data were produced by immunoSEQ multiplex PCR, yet TCRdb's version contains in-frame clones alone and is incomplete. The data hold about 130,000 clones, with around 94% observed a single time. This TCR came from a boy under three years old with a congenital heart defect but otherwise immunologically healthy. The sample comprised thymus tissue. This sequence joins TRBV7-2 and TRBJ2-2; D uncertain. Written as DNA, the CDR3 is TGTGCCAGCAGCCCCGCTTCGACTCAGAAATGGACCGGGGAGCTGTTTTTT. It is translated as CASSPASTQKWTGELFF. The variable domain in full, with the rest retrieved from reference TRBV7-2 and TRBJ2-2, is GAGVSQSPSNKVTEKGKDVELRCDPISGHTALYWYRQSLGQGLEFLIYFQGNSAPDKSGLPSDRFSAERTGGSVSTLTIQRTQQEDSAVYLCASSPASTQKWTGELFFGEGSRLTVL.